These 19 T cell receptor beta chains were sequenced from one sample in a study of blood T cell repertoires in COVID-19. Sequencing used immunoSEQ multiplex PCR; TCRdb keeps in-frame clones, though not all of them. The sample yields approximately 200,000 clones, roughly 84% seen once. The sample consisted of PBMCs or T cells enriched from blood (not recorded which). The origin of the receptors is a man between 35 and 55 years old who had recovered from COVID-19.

This CDR3 reads CASHGVNEKLFF. The DNA for the CDR3 is TGTGCCAGTCACGGGGTAAATGAAAAACTGTTTTTT. The chain combines TRBV19 with TRBJ1-4; no definite D call. The CDR3 runs to 12 residues. V shed 8 bases and J shed 5 bases, with 9 bases lying between them. Germline V lookup: CDR1 LNHDA, CDR2 SQIVND (reference sequence).

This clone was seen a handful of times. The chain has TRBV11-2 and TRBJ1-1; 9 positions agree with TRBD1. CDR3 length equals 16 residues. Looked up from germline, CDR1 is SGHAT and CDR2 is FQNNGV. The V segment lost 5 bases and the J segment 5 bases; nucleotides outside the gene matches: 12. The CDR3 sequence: CASSQLQGARRTEAFF. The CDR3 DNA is TGTGCCAGCAGCCAGCTACAGGGGGCTCGGCGAACTGAAGCTTTCTTT.

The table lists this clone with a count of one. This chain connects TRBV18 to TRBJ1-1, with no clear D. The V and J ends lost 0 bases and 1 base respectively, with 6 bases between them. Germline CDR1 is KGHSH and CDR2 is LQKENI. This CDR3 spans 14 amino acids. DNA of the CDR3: TGTGCCAGCTCACCACCGTCGAGGAACACTGAAGCTTTCTTT. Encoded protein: CASSPPSRNTEAFF.

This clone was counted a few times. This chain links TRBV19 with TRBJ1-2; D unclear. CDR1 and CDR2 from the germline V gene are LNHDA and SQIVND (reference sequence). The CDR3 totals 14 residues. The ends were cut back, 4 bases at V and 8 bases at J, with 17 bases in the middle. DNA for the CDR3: TGTGCCAGTAGTACCCTCCGGGGAGGGCACGGCTACACCTTC. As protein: CASSTLRGGHGYTF.

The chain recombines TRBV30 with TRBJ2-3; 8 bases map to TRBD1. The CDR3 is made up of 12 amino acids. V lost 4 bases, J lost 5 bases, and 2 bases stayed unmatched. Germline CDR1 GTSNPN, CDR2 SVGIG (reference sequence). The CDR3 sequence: CAWNRGEDTQYF. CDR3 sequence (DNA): TGTGCCTGGAACAGGGGGGAAGATACGCAGTATTTT.

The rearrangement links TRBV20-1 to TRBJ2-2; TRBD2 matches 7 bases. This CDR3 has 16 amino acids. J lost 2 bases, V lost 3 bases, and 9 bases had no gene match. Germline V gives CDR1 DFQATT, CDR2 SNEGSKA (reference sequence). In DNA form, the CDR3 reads TGCAGTGCTAGTAATAAGGAGCGGGGCAACACCGGGGAGCTGTTTTTT. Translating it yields CSASNKERGNTGELFF.

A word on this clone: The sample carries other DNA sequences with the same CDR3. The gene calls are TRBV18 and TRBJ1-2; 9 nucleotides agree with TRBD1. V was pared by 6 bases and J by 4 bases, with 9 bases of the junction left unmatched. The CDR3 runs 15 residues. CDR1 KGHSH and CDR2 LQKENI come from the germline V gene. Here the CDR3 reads CASSPPGQGFYGYTF. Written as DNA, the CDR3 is TGTGCCAGCTCGCCTCCGGGACAGGGTTTCTATGGCTACACCTTC.

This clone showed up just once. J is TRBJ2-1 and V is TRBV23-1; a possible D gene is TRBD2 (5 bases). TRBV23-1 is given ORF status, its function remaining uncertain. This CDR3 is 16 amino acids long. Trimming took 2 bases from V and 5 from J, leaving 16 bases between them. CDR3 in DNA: TGCGCCAGCAGTCAACCGCTATTGGACGGGGACAATGAGCAGTTCTTC. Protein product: CASSQPLLDGDNEQFF.

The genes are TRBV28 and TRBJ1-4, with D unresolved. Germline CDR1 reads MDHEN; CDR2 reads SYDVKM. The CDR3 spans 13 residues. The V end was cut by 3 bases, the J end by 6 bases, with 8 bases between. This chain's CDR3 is CASSFSGDEKLFF. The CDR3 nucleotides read TGTGCCAGCAGTTTTTCGGGAGATGAAAAACTGTTTTTT.

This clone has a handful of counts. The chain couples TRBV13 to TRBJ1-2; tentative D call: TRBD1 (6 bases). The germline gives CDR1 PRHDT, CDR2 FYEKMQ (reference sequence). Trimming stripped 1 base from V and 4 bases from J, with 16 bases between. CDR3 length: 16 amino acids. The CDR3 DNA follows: TGTGCCAGCAGCTTAGTATCTCTCCAGGGGATCTATGGCTACACCTTC. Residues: CASSLVSLQGIYGYTF.

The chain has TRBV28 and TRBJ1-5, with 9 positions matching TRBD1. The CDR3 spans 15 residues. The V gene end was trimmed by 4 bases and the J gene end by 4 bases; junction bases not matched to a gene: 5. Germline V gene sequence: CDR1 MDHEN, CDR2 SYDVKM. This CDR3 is CASSSIQGANQPQHF. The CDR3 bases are TGTGCCAGCAGTTCCATACAGGGGGCAAATCAGCCCCAGCATTTT.

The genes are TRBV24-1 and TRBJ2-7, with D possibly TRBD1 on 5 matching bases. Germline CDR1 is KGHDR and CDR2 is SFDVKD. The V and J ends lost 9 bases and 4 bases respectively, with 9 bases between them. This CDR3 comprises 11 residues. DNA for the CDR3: TGTGCCACCCTGACAGAATACGAGCAGTACTTC. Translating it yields CATLTEYEQYF.

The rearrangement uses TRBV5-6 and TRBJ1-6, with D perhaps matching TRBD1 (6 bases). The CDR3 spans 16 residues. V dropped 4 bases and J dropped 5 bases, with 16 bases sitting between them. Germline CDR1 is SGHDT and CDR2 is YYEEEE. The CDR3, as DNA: TGTGCCAGCAGCCTCCCGGGACATATCGATAATTCACCCCTCCACTTT. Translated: CASSLPGHIDNSPLHF.

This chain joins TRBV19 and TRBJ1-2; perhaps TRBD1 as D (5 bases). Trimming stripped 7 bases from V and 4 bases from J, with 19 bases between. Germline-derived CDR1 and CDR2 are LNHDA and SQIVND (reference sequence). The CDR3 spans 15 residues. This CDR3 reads CASTPHATDFYGYTF. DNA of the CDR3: TGTGCCAGTACCCCCCATGCGACAGATTTCTATGGCTACACCTTC.

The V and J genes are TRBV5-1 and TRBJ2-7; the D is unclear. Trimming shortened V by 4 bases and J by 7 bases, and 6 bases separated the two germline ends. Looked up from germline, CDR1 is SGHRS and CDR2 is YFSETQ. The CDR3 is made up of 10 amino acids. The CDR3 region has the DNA TGCGCCAGCAGCCCCCGGGAGCAGTACTTC. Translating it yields CASSPREQYF.

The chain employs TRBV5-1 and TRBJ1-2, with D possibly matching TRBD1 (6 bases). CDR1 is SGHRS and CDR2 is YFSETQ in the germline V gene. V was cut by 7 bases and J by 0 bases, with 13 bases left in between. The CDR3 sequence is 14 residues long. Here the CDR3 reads CASCRDTSNYGYTF. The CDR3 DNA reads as TGCGCCAGCTGCCGGGACACCTCTAACTATGGCTACACCTTC.

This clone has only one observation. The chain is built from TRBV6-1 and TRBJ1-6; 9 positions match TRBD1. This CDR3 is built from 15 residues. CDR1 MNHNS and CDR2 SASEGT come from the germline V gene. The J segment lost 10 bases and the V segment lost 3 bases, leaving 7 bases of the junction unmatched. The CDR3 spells CASSDGTGMGSPLHF. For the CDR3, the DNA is TGTGCCAGCAGTGACGGGACAGGGATGGGATCACCCCTCCACTTT.

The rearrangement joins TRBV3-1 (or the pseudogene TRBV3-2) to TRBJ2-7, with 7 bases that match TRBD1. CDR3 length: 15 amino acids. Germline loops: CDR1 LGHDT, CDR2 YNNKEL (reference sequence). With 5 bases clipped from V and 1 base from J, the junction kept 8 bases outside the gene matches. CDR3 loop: CASSYGTDLSYEQYF. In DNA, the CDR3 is TGTGCCAGCAGCTACGGGACAGACTTATCCTACGAGCAGTACTTC.

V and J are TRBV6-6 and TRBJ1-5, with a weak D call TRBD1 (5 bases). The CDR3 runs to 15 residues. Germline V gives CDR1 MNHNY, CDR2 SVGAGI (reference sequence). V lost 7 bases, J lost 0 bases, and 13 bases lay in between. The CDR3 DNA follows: TGTGCCAGCACAGGTGGGCAGGGTAGCAATCAGCCCCAGCATTTT. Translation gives CASTGGQGSNQPQHF.